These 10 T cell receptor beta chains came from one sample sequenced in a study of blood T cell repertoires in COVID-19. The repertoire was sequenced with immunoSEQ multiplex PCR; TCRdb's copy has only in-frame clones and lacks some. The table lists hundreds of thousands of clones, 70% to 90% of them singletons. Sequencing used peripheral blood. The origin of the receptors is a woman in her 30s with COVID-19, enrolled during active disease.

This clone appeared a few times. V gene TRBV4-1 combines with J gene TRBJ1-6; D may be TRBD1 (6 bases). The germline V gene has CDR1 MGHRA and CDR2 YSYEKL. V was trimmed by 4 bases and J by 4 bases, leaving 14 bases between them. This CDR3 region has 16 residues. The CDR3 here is CASSLRTDVYNSPLHF. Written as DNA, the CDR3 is TGCGCCAGCAGCCTGAGGACAGACGTGTATAATTCACCCCTCCACTTT.

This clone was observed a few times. The CDR3, as DNA: TGTGCCAGCAGCCCCCCGGGACAGAGCTCCTACGAGCAGTACTTC. This sequence encodes CASSPPGQSSYEQYF. The chain couples TRBV7-8 to TRBJ2-7, with 7 nucleotides matching TRBD1. The CDR3 runs 15 residues. V lost 5 bases to trimming and J lost 0 bases; unmatched junction nucleotides: 7. The germline V gene encodes CDR1 SGHVS and CDR2 FQNEAQ.

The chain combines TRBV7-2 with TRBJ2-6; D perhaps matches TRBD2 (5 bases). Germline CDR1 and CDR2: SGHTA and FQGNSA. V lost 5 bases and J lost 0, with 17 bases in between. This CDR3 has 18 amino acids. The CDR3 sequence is CASSLSGSAFSGANVLTF. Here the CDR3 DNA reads TGTGCCAGCAGCCTAAGCGGCTCGGCCTTCTCTGGGGCCAACGTCCTGACTTTC.

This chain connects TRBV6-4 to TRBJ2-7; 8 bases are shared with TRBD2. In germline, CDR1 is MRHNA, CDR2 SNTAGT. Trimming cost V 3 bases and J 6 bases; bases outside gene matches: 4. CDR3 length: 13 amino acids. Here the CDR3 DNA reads TGTGCCAGCAGTGAAAACCGGGGGGGCGAGCAGTACTTC. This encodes CASSENRGGEQYF.

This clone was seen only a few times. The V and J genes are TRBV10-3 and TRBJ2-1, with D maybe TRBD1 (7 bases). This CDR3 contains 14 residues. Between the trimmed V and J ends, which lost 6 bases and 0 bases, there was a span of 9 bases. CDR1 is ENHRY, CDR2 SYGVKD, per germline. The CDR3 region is CAIREGASYNEQFF. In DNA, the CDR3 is TGTGCCATCAGGGAGGGGGCCTCCTACAATGAGCAGTTCTTC.

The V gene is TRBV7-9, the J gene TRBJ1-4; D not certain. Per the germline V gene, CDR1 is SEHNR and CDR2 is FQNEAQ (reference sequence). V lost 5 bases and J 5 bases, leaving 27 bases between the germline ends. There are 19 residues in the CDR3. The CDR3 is CASSPMRGERSSQNEKLFF. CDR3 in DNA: TGTGCCAGCAGCCCGATGCGGGGTGAGAGGAGCTCCCAAAATGAAAAACTGTTTTTT.

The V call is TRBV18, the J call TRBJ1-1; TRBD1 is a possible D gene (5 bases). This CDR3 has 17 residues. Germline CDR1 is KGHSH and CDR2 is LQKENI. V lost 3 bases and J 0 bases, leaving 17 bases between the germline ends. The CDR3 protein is CASSPRSQGAMNTEAFF. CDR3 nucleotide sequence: TGTGCCAGCTCACCCCGATCCCAAGGGGCTATGAACACTGAAGCTTTCTTT.

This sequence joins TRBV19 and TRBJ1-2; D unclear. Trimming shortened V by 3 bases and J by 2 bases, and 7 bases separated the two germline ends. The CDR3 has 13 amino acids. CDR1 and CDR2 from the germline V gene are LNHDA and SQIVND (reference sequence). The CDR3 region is CASSIEGNYGYTF. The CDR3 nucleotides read TGTGCCAGTAGTATTGAGGGCAACTATGGCTACACCTTC.

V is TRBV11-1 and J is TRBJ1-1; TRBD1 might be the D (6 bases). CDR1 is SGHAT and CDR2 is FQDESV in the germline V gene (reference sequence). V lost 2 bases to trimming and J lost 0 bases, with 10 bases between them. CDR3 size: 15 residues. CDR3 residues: CASSLLGQLNTEAFF. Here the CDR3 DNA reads TGTGCCAGCAGCTTATTGGGACAACTGAACACTGAAGCTTTCTTT. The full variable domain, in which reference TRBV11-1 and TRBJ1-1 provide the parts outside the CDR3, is EAEVAQSPRYKITEKSQAVAFWCDPISGHATLYWYRQILGQGPELLVQFQDESVVDDSQLPKDRFSAERLKGVDSTLKIQPAELGDSAMYLCASSLLGQLNTEAFFGQGTRLTVV.

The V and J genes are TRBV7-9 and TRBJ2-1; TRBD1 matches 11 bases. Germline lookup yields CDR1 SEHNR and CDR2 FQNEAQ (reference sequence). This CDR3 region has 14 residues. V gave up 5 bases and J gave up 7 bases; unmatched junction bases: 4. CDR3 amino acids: CASSLGTGGNEQFF. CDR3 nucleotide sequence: TGTGCCAGCAGCCTCGGGACAGGGGGAAATGAGCAGTTCTTC.